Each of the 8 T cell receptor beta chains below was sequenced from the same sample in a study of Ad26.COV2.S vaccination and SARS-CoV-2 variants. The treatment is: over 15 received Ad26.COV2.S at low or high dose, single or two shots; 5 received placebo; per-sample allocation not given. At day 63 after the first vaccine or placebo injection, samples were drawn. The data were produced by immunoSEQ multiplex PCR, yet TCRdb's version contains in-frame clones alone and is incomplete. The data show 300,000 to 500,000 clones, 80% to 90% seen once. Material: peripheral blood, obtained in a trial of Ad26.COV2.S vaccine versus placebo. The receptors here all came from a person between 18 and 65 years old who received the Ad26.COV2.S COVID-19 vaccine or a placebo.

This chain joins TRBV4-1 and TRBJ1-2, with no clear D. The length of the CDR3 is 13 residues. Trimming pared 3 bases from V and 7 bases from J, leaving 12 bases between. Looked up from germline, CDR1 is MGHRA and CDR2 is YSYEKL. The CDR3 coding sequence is TGCGCCAGCAGCCAGGTTGCCTCATTTGGCTACACCTTC. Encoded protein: CASSQVASFGYTF.

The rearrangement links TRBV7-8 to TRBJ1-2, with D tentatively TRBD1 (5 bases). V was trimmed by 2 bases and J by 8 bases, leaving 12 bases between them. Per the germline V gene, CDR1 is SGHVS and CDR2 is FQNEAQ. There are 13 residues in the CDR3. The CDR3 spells CASSLLVGQGYTF. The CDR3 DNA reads TGTGCCAGCAGCTTACTGGTGGGGCAGGGCTACACCTTC.

The CDR3 nucleotides are TGCGCCAGCAGCCAAGTTTTCGGAAAACTGTTTTTT. Its protein product is CASSQVFGKLFF. This sequence joins TRBV4-1 and TRBJ1-4; no reliable D call. The ends were cut back, 1 base at V and 10 bases at J, with 7 bases in the middle. The CDR3 runs 12 residues. The V gene's germline CDR1 is MGHRA and CDR2 YSYEKL.

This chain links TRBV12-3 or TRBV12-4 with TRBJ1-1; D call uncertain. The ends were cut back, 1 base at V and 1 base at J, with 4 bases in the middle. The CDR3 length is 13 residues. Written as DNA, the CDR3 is TGTGCCAGCAGTTTAGGGCCGAACACTGAAGCTTTCTTT. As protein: CASSLGPNTEAFF.

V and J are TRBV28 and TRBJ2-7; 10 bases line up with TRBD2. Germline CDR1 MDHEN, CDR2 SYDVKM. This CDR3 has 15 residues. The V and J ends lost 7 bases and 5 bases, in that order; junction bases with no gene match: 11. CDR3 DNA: TGTGCCAGCACCCAACCTAGCGGGGGAGTGGACGAGCAGTACTTC. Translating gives CASTQPSGGVDEQYF.

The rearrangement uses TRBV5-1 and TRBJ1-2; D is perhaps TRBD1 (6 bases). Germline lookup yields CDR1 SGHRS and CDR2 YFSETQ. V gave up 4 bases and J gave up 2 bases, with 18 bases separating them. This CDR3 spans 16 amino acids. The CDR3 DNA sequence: TGCGCCAGCAGCCCCCGGGACACCATCTTAAACTATGGCTACACCTTC. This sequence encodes CASSPRDTILNYGYTF.

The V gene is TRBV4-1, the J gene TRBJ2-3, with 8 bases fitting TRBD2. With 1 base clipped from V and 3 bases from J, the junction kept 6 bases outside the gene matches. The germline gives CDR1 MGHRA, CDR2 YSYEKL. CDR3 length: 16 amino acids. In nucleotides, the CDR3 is TGCGCCAGCAGCCAAGTCACCGGGACTAGGACAGATACGCAGTATTTT. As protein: CASSQVTGTRTDTQYF.

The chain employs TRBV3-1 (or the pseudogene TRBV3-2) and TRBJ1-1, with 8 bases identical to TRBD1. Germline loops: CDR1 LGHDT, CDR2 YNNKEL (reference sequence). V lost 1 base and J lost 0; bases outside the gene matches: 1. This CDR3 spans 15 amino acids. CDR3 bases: TGTGCCAGCAGCCAAGCCAGGGGGCTGAACACTGAAGCTTTCTTT. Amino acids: CASSQARGLNTEAFF.